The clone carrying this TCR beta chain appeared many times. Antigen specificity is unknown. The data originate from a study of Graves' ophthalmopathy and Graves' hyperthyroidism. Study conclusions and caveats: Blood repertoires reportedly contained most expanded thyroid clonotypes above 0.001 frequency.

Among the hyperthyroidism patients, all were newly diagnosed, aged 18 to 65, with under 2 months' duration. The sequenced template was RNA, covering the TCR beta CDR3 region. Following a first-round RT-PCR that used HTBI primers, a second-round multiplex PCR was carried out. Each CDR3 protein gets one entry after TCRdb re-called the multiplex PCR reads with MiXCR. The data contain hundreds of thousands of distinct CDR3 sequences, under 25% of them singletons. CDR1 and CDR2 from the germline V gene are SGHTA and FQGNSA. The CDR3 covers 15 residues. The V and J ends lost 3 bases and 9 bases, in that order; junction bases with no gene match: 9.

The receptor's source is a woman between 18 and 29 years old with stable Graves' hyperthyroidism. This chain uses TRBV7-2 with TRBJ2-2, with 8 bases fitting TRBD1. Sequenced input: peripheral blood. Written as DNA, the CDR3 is TGTGCCAGCAGCTTCGGACAGGGAAGGGGTTGGGAGCTGTTTTTT. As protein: CASSFGQGRGWELFF. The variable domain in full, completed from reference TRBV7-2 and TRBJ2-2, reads GAGVSQSPSNKVTEKGKDVELRCDPISGHTALYWYRQSLGQGLEFLIYFQGNSAPDKSGLPSDRFSAERTGGSVSTLTIQRTQQEDSAVYLCASSFGQGRGWELFFGEGSRLTVL.